A single sample is the source of the 20 T cell receptor beta chains below, sequenced in a study of T cells after yellow fever vaccination. TCRdb ran MiXCR on the 5' RACE reads and lists one entry per CDR3 protein. This table holds approximately 300,000 distinct CDR3 sequences, 6.5% to 8.5% found once. The sequences come from PBMCs, collected approximately 40 days after the first yellow fever vaccination. These TCRs come from a man younger than 35 who received the YFV17D yellow fever vaccine.

The chain employs TRBV12-3 or TRBV12-4 and TRBJ2-1; TRBD2 aligns across 10 bases. The length of the CDR3 is 18 residues. J gave up 1 base and V 5 bases, and 11 bases lay outside the gene matches. The CDR3 nucleotides are TGTGCCAGCAGTCCCCATCCAAGCGGGGGGGAGTCCTACAATGAGCAGTTCTTC. Translation: CASSPHPSGGESYNEQFF.

This clonotype was recorded at least ten times. The chain joins TRBV25-1 to TRBJ2-1; D might be TRBD1 (6 bases). The V end was cut by 3 bases, the J end by 3 bases, with 21 bases between. This CDR3 comprises 18 residues. Germline lookup yields CDR1 MGHDK and CDR2 SYGVNS. CDR3 DNA sequence: TGTGCCAGCAGTGATCTGGACAGCCGCCAGGGCGGCTACAATGAGCAGTTCTTC. Protein sequence: CASSDLDSRQGGYNEQFF.

This clonotype was observed a few times. The chain uses TRBV3-1 and TRBJ2-2; D remains ambiguous. Trimming took 11 bases from V and 2 from J, leaving 24 bases between them. Germline V gives CDR1 LGHDT, CDR2 YNNKEL (reference sequence). The CDR3 has 17 amino acids. CDR3 protein: CACTQVLVGPNTGELFF. In DNA, the CDR3 is TGTGCCTGCACCCAAGTATTGGTCGGGCCAAACACCGGGGAGCTGTTTTTT.

There are many counts of this clonotype. The chain has TRBV5-1 and TRBJ2-3, with D hard to call. Germline CDR1 and CDR2: SGHRS and YFSETQ. Trimming pared 0 bases from V and 2 bases from J, leaving 7 bases between. The CDR3 is made up of 14 amino acids. DNA for the CDR3: TGCGCCAGCAGCTTGGACTGGAACACAGATACGCAGTATTTT. Residues: CASSLDWNTDTQYF.

This clonotype came up many times. The rearrangement links TRBV5-1 to TRBJ2-1; D is unclear. Looked up from germline, CDR1 is SGHRS and CDR2 is YFSETQ. The V end was cut by 4 bases, the J end by 4 bases, with 18 bases between. The CDR3 has 16 residues. The CDR3 DNA reads as TGCGCCAGCAGCCCTTCCTACCTCACCGATTACAATGAGCAGTTCTTC. This encodes CASSPSYLTDYNEQFF.

This clonotype was recorded a few times. The CDR3 loop reads CAWSDLEDSPLHF. The CDR3 nucleotides are TGTGCCTGGAGTGATCTGGAGGATTCACCCCTCCACTTT. The V and J genes are TRBV30 and TRBJ1-6; D unclear. The germline V gene has CDR1 GTSNPN and CDR2 SVGIG (reference sequence). This CDR3 region has 13 residues. V lost 1 base, J lost 8 bases, and 9 bases lay in between.

Many counts were recorded for this clonotype. The rearrangement uses TRBV7-2 and TRBJ1-2; D is ambiguous. The CDR3 extends over 15 amino acids. V was cut by 4 bases and J by 7 bases, with 19 bases left in between. CDR1 is SGHTA and CDR2 is FQGNSA in the germline V gene. CDR3 sequence reads: CASSSPRARSGGYTF. CDR3 nucleotide sequence: TGTGCCAGCAGCTCGCCCCGGGCCCGCTCAGGTGGCTACACCTTC.

This clonotype was seen more than once but under ten times. This chain links TRBV20-1 with TRBJ1-1, with D unresolved. Germline V lookup: CDR1 DFQATT, CDR2 SNEGSKA (reference sequence). There are 13 residues in the CDR3. V was trimmed by 1 base and J by 8 bases, leaving 14 bases between them. CDR3 loop: CSARVRTGVEAFF. CDR3 in DNA: TGCAGTGCTAGAGTCCGGACGGGAGTGGAAGCTTTCTTT.

The chain links TRBV6-1 to TRBJ1-1; no reliable D call. V gave up 5 bases and J gave up 1 base, with 11 bases separating them. Germline CDR1 MNHNS, CDR2 SASEGT. This CDR3 is 14 amino acids long. The CDR3 region has the DNA TGTGCCAGCAGTCCTGAGGGAGGGAACACTGAAGCTTTCTTT. It is translated as CASSPEGGNTEAFF.

The table lists this clonotype with a few counts. The V call is TRBV6-5, the J call TRBJ1-3; D gene uncertain. The CDR3 length is 14 residues. With 0 bases removed from V and 4 bases from J, the gap between germline ends came to 7 bases. CDR1 and CDR2 from the germline V gene are MNHEY and SVGAGI. The DNA for the CDR3 is TGTGCCAGCAGTTACTCGGTAGAGGGAAACACCATATATTTT. Translated, it gives CASSYSVEGNTIYF.

The J gene is TRBJ2-5, the V gene TRBV24-1; 8 nucleotides align to TRBD1. The V and J ends lost 2 bases and 5 bases, in that order; junction bases with no gene match: 3. Germline V CDR1 and CDR2: KGHDR, SFDVKD. This CDR3 has 14 residues. CDR3 sequence reads: CATSDWGQEETQYF. CDR3 bases: TGTGCCACCAGTGATTGGGGACAGGAGGAGACCCAGTACTTC.

This clonotype has at least ten counts. The rearrangement links TRBV5-1 to TRBJ2-1, with 12 bases that match TRBD2. The CDR3 length is 17 residues. V lost 1 base and J lost 0; bases outside the gene matches: 2. The germline CDR1 and CDR2 sequences are SGHRS and YFSETQ. CDR3 coding DNA: TGCGCCAGCAGCTTGTTACTAGCGGGGGGCTCCTACAATGAGCAGTTCTTC. It codes for CASSLLLAGGSYNEQFF.

The J gene is TRBJ2-2, the V gene TRBV7-9; possibly TRBD2 for D (5 bases). The CDR3 is made up of 15 amino acids. Trimming stripped 8 bases from V and 4 bases from J, with 17 bases between. Germline-derived CDR1 and CDR2 are SEHNR and FQNEAQ (reference sequence). The DNA of the CDR3 is TGTGCCAGCCAAGAGGGTAGACATACCACCGGGGAGCTGTTTTTT. Residues: CASQEGRHTTGELFF.

This clonotype occurred a few times. V gene TRBV5-1 combines with J gene TRBJ1-5, with D perhaps TRBD1 (5 bases). Per germline, CDR1 SGHRS and CDR2 YFSETQ. V gave up 0 bases and J gave up 6 bases, with 13 bases separating them. There are 15 residues in the CDR3. The CDR3 nucleotides are TGCGCCAGCAGCTTGGAATCGGGGGGACCTCAGCCCCAGCATTTT. It codes for CASSLESGGPQPQHF.

This clonotype was detected a few times. The J gene is TRBJ1-6, the V gene TRBV2; 8 nucleotides align to TRBD1. Germline CDR1 is SNHLY and CDR2 is FYNNEI. This CDR3 contains 16 residues. J lost 8 bases, V lost 5 bases, and 11 bases had no gene match. The CDR3 here is CASSLNLGQGDSPLHF. CDR3 sequence (DNA): TGTGCCAGCAGTCTGAACCTCGGACAGGGAGATTCACCCCTCCACTTT.

This clonotype appeared a few times. This sequence joins TRBV7-8 and TRBJ2-1, with D maybe TRBD2 (6 bases). Germline loops: CDR1 SGHVS, CDR2 FQNEAQ. The CDR3 consists of 13 residues. V was pared by 5 bases and J by 6 bases, with 11 bases between. Here the CDR3 reads CASSAGDFNEQFF. The CDR3 DNA reads TGTGCCAGCAGCGCCGGGGACTTCAATGAGCAGTTCTTC.

This clonotype was observed a handful of times. The V and J genes are TRBV30 and TRBJ1-1; D gene ambiguous. Germline V CDR1 and CDR2: GTSNPN, SVGIG (reference sequence). The length of the CDR3 is 13 residues. Trimming took off 4 bases at V and 1 base at J, with 10 bases between the two ends. CDR3 residues: CAWISRANTEAFF. The CDR3 nucleotides are TGTGCCTGGATCTCACGAGCGAACACTGAAGCTTTCTTT. Full variable domain (outside the CDR3, taken from reference TRBV30 and TRBJ1-1): SQTIHQWPATLVQPVGSPLSLECTVEGTSNPNLYWYRQAAGRGLQLLFYSVGIGQISSEVPQNLSASRPQDRQFILSSKKLLLSDSGFYLCAWISRANTEAFFGQGTRLTVV.

This clonotype has more than one count but fewer than ten. CDR3 sequence reads: CASTVRGISGNTIYF. Here the CDR3 DNA reads TGTGCCAGCACTGTTAGGGGGATCTCTGGAAACACCATATATTTT. The chain carries TRBV6-1 and TRBJ1-3, with a weak D call TRBD1 (6 bases). The V gene's germline CDR1 is MNHNS and CDR2 SASEGT. The CDR3 sequence is 15 residues long. V was trimmed by 7 bases and J by 0 bases, leaving 13 bases between them.

V is TRBV3-1 and J is TRBJ1-1, with D maybe TRBD1 (5 bases). Trimming stripped 4 bases from V and 0 bases from J, with 12 bases between. The length of the CDR3 is 15 residues. Per the germline V gene, CDR1 is LGHDT and CDR2 is YNNKEL (reference sequence). The DNA of the CDR3 is TGTGCCAGCAGCCCCAGACAGAGCATGAACACTGAAGCTTTCTTT. Translated: CASSPRQSMNTEAFF. The full variable domain, its missing parts supplied by reference TRBV3-1 and TRBJ1-1, is DTAVSQTPKYLVTQMGNDKSIKCEQNLGHDTMYWYKQDSKKFLKIMFSYNNKELIINETVPNRFSPKSPDKAHLNLHINSLELGDSAVYFCASSPRQSMNTEAFFGQGTRLTVV.

This clonotype has a handful of counts. The chain combines TRBV2 with TRBJ2-7; the match to TRBD1 covers 8 bases. Germline CDR1 is SNHLY and CDR2 is FYNNEI. V dropped 2 bases and J dropped 2; count of bases not matched to a gene: 11. The length of the CDR3 is 17 residues. CDR3 sequence reads: CASSEIMKADRAYEQYF. CDR3 nucleotides: TGTGCCAGCAGTGAAATAATGAAGGCGGACAGGGCCTACGAGCAGTACTTC.